Presented here are 9 T cell receptor beta chains from one specimen sequenced in a study of metastatic and nonmetastatic thyroid tumors. The entire patient cohort was treatment-naive prior to thyroid surgery. With MiXCR, TCRdb called clones anew from the PCR reads. The sample has tens of thousands of clones, roughly an eighth seen once. What was sequenced was tumor tissue. The receptor source for this set is a female donor with papillary thyroid cancer or a benign thyroid nodule (not recorded which). Some clones in this sample may be carry-over from other donors' samples.

The chain couples TRBV20-1 to TRBJ2-7; TRBD1 is a possible D gene (6 bases). Between the trimmed V and J ends, which lost 7 bases and 3 bases, there was a span of 16 bases. Germline lookup yields CDR1 DFQATT and CDR2 SNEGSKA (reference sequence). The CDR3 spans 13 residues. The CDR3 sequence is CSGFNGQSYEQYF. For the CDR3, the DNA is TGCAGTGGTTTTAACGGACAGAGCTACGAGCAGTACTTC.

This clone was observed many times. Other nucleotide sequences in the sample specify the same CDR3. The chain couples TRBV5-1 to TRBJ2-7; the match to TRBD2 covers 7 bases. With 4 bases clipped from V and 2 bases from J, the junction kept 12 bases outside the gene matches. The CDR3 loop spans 16 amino acids. The V gene's germline CDR1 is SGHRS and CDR2 YFSETQ. CDR3 amino acids: CASSLIGGVPAYEQYF. For the CDR3, the DNA is TGCGCCAGCAGCCTAATTGGGGGGGTTCCCGCCTACGAGCAGTACTTC.

This clone was seen ten or more times. At the DNA level, this CDR3 is encoded by other sequences in the same sample as well. V and J are TRBV7-3 and TRBJ2-1; 9 nucleotides match TRBD2. The CDR3 sequence is 15 residues long. CDR1 is SGHTA, CDR2 FQGTGA, per germline. The V and J ends lost 1 base and 9 bases, in that order; junction bases with no gene match: 7. The CDR3 region has the DNA TGTGCCAGCAGCTTAAGCGGGAGGGCCGAAGGTGAGCAGTTCTTC. Amino acid sequence: CASSLSGRAEGEQFF.

There are many counts of this clone. The chain has TRBV30 and TRBJ1-1; D gene ambiguous. Germline V gene sequence: CDR1 GTSNPN, CDR2 SVGIG (reference sequence). CDR3 length: 12 amino acids. Trimming took off 2 bases at V and 4 bases at J, with 8 bases between the two ends. CDR3 DNA: TGTGCCTGGAGTTGGGGTCCCACTGAAGCTTTCTTT. Its translation is CAWSWGPTEAFF.

This clone showed up many times. V is TRBV19 and J is TRBJ1-5; D perhaps matches TRBD1 (5 bases). Germline CDR1 LNHDA, CDR2 SQIVND (reference sequence). V lost 3 bases and J lost 3, with 12 bases in between. This CDR3 is 15 amino acids long. The CDR3 DNA follows: TGTGCCAGTAGTATGGTGAGGGGTTACAATCAGCCCCAGCATTTT. This gives the protein CASSMVRGYNQPQHF. Combining the CDR3 with reference TRBV19 and TRBJ1-5 gives the whole variable domain DGGITQSPKYLFRKEGQNVTLSCEQNLNHDAMYWYRQDPGQGLRLIYYSQIVNDFQKGDIAEGYSVSREKKESFPLTVTSAQKNPTAFYLCASSMVRGYNQPQHFGDGTRLSIL.

This clone was counted at least ten times. The genes are TRBV27 and TRBJ2-1, with D maybe TRBD2 (6 bases). The CDR3 extends over 15 amino acids. Between the trimmed V and J ends, which lost 3 bases and 8 bases, there was a span of 17 bases. Per the germline V gene, CDR1 is MNHEY and CDR2 is SMNVEV (reference sequence). DNA of the CDR3: TGTGCCAGCAGTTTTTGGGGCGGGATAATGGATGAGCAGTTCTTC. Translating it yields CASSFWGGIMDEQFF.

In its sample, this clone was seen many times. V gene TRBV20-1 combines with J gene TRBJ2-1; 10 bases agree with TRBD1. V dropped 7 bases and J dropped 6; count of bases not matched to a gene: 12. Germline loops: CDR1 DFQATT, CDR2 SNEGSKA (reference sequence). This CDR3 contains 15 residues. DNA of the CDR3: TGCAGTGTCAAGCCCGGGACAGGGGCCTCCAATGAGCAGTTCTTC. This codes for CSVKPGTGASNEQFF.

This clone was seen ten or more times. The rearrangement joins TRBV9 to TRBJ2-3; 7 bases are a match to TRBD2. Looked up from germline, CDR1 is SGDLS and CDR2 is YYNGEE. V lost 0 bases to trimming and J lost 0 bases; unmatched junction nucleotides: 4. CDR3 length: 16 amino acids. CDR3 DNA: TGTGCCAGCAGCGTAGGGCTAGCGGCTAGCACAGATACGCAGTATTTT. Its translation is CASSVGLAASTDTQYF.

The rearrangement joins TRBV20-1 to TRBJ2-5; 11 nucleotides align to TRBD2. V lost 3 bases and J lost 11; bases outside the gene matches: 17. Germline V gene lookup returns CDR1 DFQATT and CDR2 SNEGSKA (reference sequence). The CDR3 spans 16 residues. CDR3 residues: CSASALAGGIRWTQYF. The DNA of the CDR3 is TGCAGTGCTAGTGCCCTAGCGGGAGGTATACGGTGGACTCAGTACTTC.